One and the same sample provided the 9 T cell receptor beta chains below, sequenced in a study of beta chain features in type 1 diabetes. Every bit of the isolated RNA underwent reverse transcription, so sequencing read expressed TCRB transcripts. TCRdb's copy holds only in-frame clones and misses some; the assay was immunoSEQ multiplex PCR. The data show under 400,000 clones, 15% to 20% seen once. Sequenced sample: naive CD4+ T cells from blood. The receptors stem from a woman between 18 and 29 years old in good health.

J is TRBJ1-1 and V is TRBV11-1, with D possibly TRBD1 on 5 matching bases. CDR3 length: 14 amino acids. Per germline, CDR1 SGHAT and CDR2 FQDESV (reference sequence). V gave up 4 bases and J gave up 5 bases, with 14 bases separating them. The CDR3 sequence: CASSSRWTITEAFF. The CDR3 nucleotides are TGTGCCAGCAGCTCCAGATGGACAATAACTGAAGCTTTCTTT.

This chain uses TRBV5-1 with TRBJ2-5; D possibly corresponds to TRBD1 (5 bases). CDR3 length: 14 residues. The germline V gene has CDR1 SGHRS and CDR2 YFSETQ. V lost 0 bases to trimming and J lost 0 bases, with 6 bases between them. The CDR3 nucleotides are TGCGCCAGCAGCTTGGGCAGGGACCAAGAGACCCAGTACTTC. As protein: CASSLGRDQETQYF.

This clone was recorded a few times. J is TRBJ1-2 and V is TRBV2; 9 bases align to TRBD1. CDR3 length: 14 amino acids. The germline V gene encodes CDR1 SNHLY and CDR2 FYNNEI. Losses at the gene ends were 6 bases for V and 6 bases for J; bases not matched to a gene: 8. CDR3 region: CASRTSGQGHGYTF. CDR3 nucleotides: TGTGCCAGCAGAACCTCGGGACAGGGCCATGGCTACACCTTC.

The chain links TRBV18 to TRBJ2-7, with 8 bases that match TRBD2. CDR1 is KGHSH and CDR2 is LQKENI in the germline V gene. The CDR3 sequence is 15 residues long. The junction had 12 bases not matched to a gene; V was cut back by 3 bases and J by 8 bases. CDR3: CASSPGEAGGPKQYF. CDR3 in DNA: TGTGCCAGCTCACCTGGGGAGGCGGGAGGCCCCAAGCAGTACTTC. Full variable domain (outside the CDR3, taken from reference TRBV18 and TRBJ2-7): NAGVMQNPRHLVRRRGQEARLRCSPMKGHSHVYWYRQLPEEGLKFMVYLQKENIIDESGMPKERFSAEFPKEGPSILRIQQVVRGDSAAYFCASSPGEAGGPKQYFGPGTRLTVT.

Points on this clone: Other DNA sequences in this specimen translate into the identical CDR3. This rearrangement joins TRBV30 to TRBJ1-1, with TRBD1 as a possible D gene (5 bases). Germline CDR1 and CDR2: GTSNPN and SVGIG (reference sequence). Trimming left V 0 bases short and J 1 base short, with 6 bases between. This CDR3 is 13 amino acids long. CDR3 sequence: CAWSVQGNTEAFF. Here the CDR3 DNA reads TGTGCCTGGAGTGTGCAGGGGAACACTGAAGCTTTCTTT.

The rearrangement links TRBV9 to TRBJ1-2; maybe TRBD1 (5 bases). This CDR3 comprises 15 residues. Germline-derived CDR1 and CDR2 are SGDLS and YYNGEE. The V gene lost 0 bases and the J gene lost 0 bases, with 9 bases spanning the gap. DNA of the CDR3: TGTGCCAGCAGCGTAGAGGCAGGGACTAACTATGGCTACACCTTC. This gives the protein CASSVEAGTNYGYTF.

V usage is TRBV19 and J usage is TRBJ1-2; D ambiguous. Trimming cost V 1 base and J 2 bases, with 5 bases left between them. Germline V gene sequence: CDR1 LNHDA, CDR2 SQIVND (reference sequence). This CDR3 comprises 13 residues. For the CDR3, the DNA is TGTGCCAGTAGTATAGGGGAGAACTATGGCTACACCTTC. Translated, it gives CASSIGENYGYTF.

V gene TRBV4-1 combines with J gene TRBJ2-1, with 10 nucleotides matching TRBD2. V trimming: 1 base; J trimming: 8 bases; junction bases outside the gene matches: 5. The CDR3 runs to 15 residues. Germline lookup yields CDR1 MGHRA and CDR2 YSYEKL. CDR3 sequence (DNA): TGCGCCAGCAGCCAAGTGGGACTAGCGACTGATGAGCAGTTCTTC. Amino acids: CASSQVGLATDEQFF.

The chain uses TRBV5-1 and TRBJ2-1, with a possible D match to TRBD2 (5 bases). Germline assignment: CDR1 SGHRS and CDR2 YFSETQ. Deletions cut 2 bases from V and 5 bases from J, with 17 bases between. The CDR3 covers 16 residues. CDR3 in DNA: TGCGCCAGCAGCTTCCCCCTAGGGAGTGACAACAATGAGCAGTTCTTC. It yields the protein CASSFPLGSDNNEQFF.